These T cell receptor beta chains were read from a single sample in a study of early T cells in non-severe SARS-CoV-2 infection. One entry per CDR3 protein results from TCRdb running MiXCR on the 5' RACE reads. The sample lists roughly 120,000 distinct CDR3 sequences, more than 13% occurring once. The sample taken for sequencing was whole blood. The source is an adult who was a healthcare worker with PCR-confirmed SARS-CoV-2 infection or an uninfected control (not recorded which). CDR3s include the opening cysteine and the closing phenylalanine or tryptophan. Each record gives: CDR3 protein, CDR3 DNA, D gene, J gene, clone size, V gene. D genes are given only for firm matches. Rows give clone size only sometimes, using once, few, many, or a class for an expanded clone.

CDR3aa: CASSANGGEQFF
CDR3nt: TGTGCCAGCAGCGCCAATGGGGGTGAGCAGTTCTTC
d_gene: .
j_gene: TRBJ2-1
abundance: .
v_gene: TRBV11-1

CDR3aa: CASSPRFDRYSNTGELFF
CDR3nt: TGTGCCAGCAGCCCACGATTCGACAGATACTCCAACACCGGGGAGCTGTTTTTT
d_gene: .
j_gene: TRBJ2-2
abundance: many
v_gene: TRBV7-8

CDR3aa: CASSLWGPHSYNEQFF
CDR3nt: TGTGCCAGCAGCTTGTGGGGACCCCACTCCTACAATGAGCAGTTCTTC
d_gene: .
j_gene: TRBJ2-1
abundance: many
v_gene: TRBV11-2

CDR3aa: CAWSVLQGNSPLHF
CDR3nt: TGTGCCTGGAGTGTATTACAGGGTAATTCACCCCTCCACTTT
d_gene: .
j_gene: TRBJ1-6
abundance: few
v_gene: TRBV30

CDR3aa: CASSSGGVTQYF
CDR3nt: TGTGCCAGCAGTTCAGGGGGCGTTACGCAGTATTTT
d_gene: TRBD1
j_gene: TRBJ2-3
abundance: many
v_gene: TRBV6-5

CDR3aa: CASSEGLAGNEQFF
CDR3nt: TGCGCCAGCAGCGAGGGACTAGCGGGGAACGAGCAGTTCTTC
d_gene: TRBD2
j_gene: TRBJ2-1
abundance: .
v_gene: TRBV5-1

CDR3aa: CASSWGRSSGANVLTF
CDR3nt: TGTGCCAGCAGCTGGGGACGCTCGTCGGGGGCCAACGTCCTGACTTTC
d_gene: .
j_gene: TRBJ2-6
abundance: many
v_gene: TRBV7-3

CDR3aa: CASSLPSGLAGGVSTDTQYF
CDR3nt: TGTGCCAGCAGCTTACCCTCCGGGCTCGCGGGGGGGGTCAGCACAGATACGCAGTATTTT
d_gene: TRBD2
j_gene: TRBJ2-3
abundance: .
v_gene: TRBV11-2

CDR3aa: CSVDGGSTGELFF
CDR3nt: TGCAGCGTTGACGGTGGCTCCACCGGGGAGCTGTTTTTT
d_gene: .
j_gene: TRBJ2-2
abundance: .
v_gene: TRBV29-1

CDR3aa: CATRDSKSGTQYF
CDR3nt: TGTGCCACCAGAGACTCGAAAAGCGGGACCCAGTACTTC
d_gene: .
j_gene: TRBJ2-5
abundance: .
v_gene: TRBV24-1

CDR3aa: CSARGLAGNTGELFF
CDR3nt: TGCAGTGCTAGAGGACTAGCGGGGAACACCGGGGAGCTGTTTTTT
d_gene: TRBD2
j_gene: TRBJ2-2
abundance: .
v_gene: TRBV20-1

CDR3aa: CASSGRAGDLRTGELFF
CDR3nt: TGTGCCAGCAGCGGCCGGGCAGGGGATTTGCGGACCGGGGAGCTGTTTTTT
d_gene: .
j_gene: TRBJ2-2
abundance: .
v_gene: TRBV7-9

CDR3aa: CSVAETNNAEAFF
CDR3nt: TGCAGCGTTGCGGAGACGAACAACGCTGAAGCTTTCTTT
d_gene: .
j_gene: TRBJ1-1
abundance: .
v_gene: TRBV29-1

CDR3aa: CASSAMTGGNSPLHF
CDR3nt: TGTGCCAGCAGTGCGATGACAGGGGGGAATTCACCCCTCCACTTT
d_gene: TRBD1
j_gene: TRBJ1-6
abundance: few
v_gene: TRBV6-1

CDR3aa: CASSQDLRAEQFF
CDR3nt: TGCGCCAGCAGCCAAGATTTGCGCGCTGAGCAGTTCTTC
d_gene: .
j_gene: TRBJ2-1
abundance: .
v_gene: TRBV4-1

CDR3aa: CSADRANTGELFF
CDR3nt: TGCAGCGCGGACAGAGCGAACACCGGGGAGCTGTTTTTT
d_gene: .
j_gene: TRBJ2-2
abundance: .
v_gene: TRBV29-1

CDR3aa: CSAGTGVENGYTF
CDR3nt: TGCAGCGCCGGGACAGGGGTCGAAAATGGCTACACCTTC
d_gene: TRBD1
j_gene: TRBJ1-2
abundance: few
v_gene: TRBV20-1

CDR3aa: CASSSGATDTQYF
CDR3nt: TGTGCCAGCAGCTCAGGGGCGACAGATACGCAGTATTTT
d_gene: .
j_gene: TRBJ2-3
abundance: many
v_gene: TRBV7-3

CDR3aa: CASSQDREYEQFF
CDR3nt: TGCGCCAGCAGCCAAGACAGGGAGTATGAGCAGTTCTTC
d_gene: .
j_gene: TRBJ2-1
abundance: few
v_gene: TRBV4-1

CDR3aa: CAISGGVNEQFF
CDR3nt: TGTGCCATCAGTGGTGGGGTCAATGAGCAGTTCTTC
d_gene: .
j_gene: TRBJ2-1
abundance: .
v_gene: TRBV10-3

CDR3aa: CASSLSGISKNIQYF
CDR3nt: TGCGCCAGCAGCTTGTCCGGGATATCCAAAAACATTCAGTACTTC
d_gene: .
j_gene: TRBJ2-4
abundance: .
v_gene: TRBV5-1

CDR3aa: CSVETGTWGYTF
CDR3nt: TGCAGCGTTGAGACAGGGACGTGGGGCTACACCTTC
d_gene: TRBD1
j_gene: TRBJ1-2
abundance: few
v_gene: TRBV29-1

CDR3aa: CASNVASTDTQYF
CDR3nt: TGCGCCAGCAACGTAGCTAGCACAGATACGCAGTATTTT
d_gene: .
j_gene: TRBJ2-3
abundance: .
v_gene: TRBV5-1

CDR3aa: CSFAETTKNIQYF
CDR3nt: TGCAGCTTCGCCGAGACAACCAAAAACATTCAGTACTTC
d_gene: .
j_gene: TRBJ2-4
abundance: .
v_gene: TRBV29-1

CDR3aa: CASSPARENTEAFF
CDR3nt: TGTGCCAGCTCACCAGCCAGGGAGAACACTGAAGCTTTCTTT
d_gene: .
j_gene: TRBJ1-1
abundance: few
v_gene: TRBV18

CDR3aa: CASSLGRPGTGELFF
CDR3nt: TGTGCCAGCAGCTTGGGTCGGCCGGGCACCGGGGAGCTGTTTTTT
d_gene: .
j_gene: TRBJ2-2
abundance: few
v_gene: TRBV5-5

CDR3aa: CASSIAGGALQPQHF
CDR3nt: TGTGCCAGTAGTATAGCAGGGGGCGCCTTGCAGCCCCAGCATTTT
d_gene: TRBD1
j_gene: TRBJ1-5
abundance: .
v_gene: TRBV19

CDR3aa: CASEGWSSGNTIYF
CDR3nt: TGTGCCAGCGAAGGCTGGAGCTCTGGAAACACCATATATTTT
d_gene: .
j_gene: TRBJ1-3
abundance: few
v_gene: TRBV12-3/TRBV12-4

CDR3aa: CASSSAGPEQFF
CDR3nt: TGCGCCAGCAGCTCAGCGGGGCCTGAGCAGTTCTTC
d_gene: TRBD2
j_gene: TRBJ2-1
abundance: few
v_gene: TRBV5-1

CDR3aa: CSASRSTGELFF
CDR3nt: TGCAGTGCTAGTAGGTCAACCGGGGAGCTGTTTTTT
d_gene: .
j_gene: TRBJ2-2
abundance: .
v_gene: TRBV20-1

CDR3aa: CASSWTSGATDTQYF
CDR3nt: TGTGCCAGCAGTTGGACTAGCGGGGCAACAGATACGCAGTATTTT
d_gene: TRBD2
j_gene: TRBJ2-3
abundance: .
v_gene: TRBV7-6

CDR3aa: CSTSTGTGELFF
CDR3nt: TGCAGCACTTCGACAGGGACCGGGGAGCTGTTTTTT
d_gene: TRBD1
j_gene: TRBJ2-2
abundance: few
v_gene: TRBV29-1

CDR3aa: CASSIGTLRGGNQPQHF
CDR3nt: TGTGCCAGTAGTATAGGAACCCTCCGGGGTGGCAATCAGCCCCAGCATTTT
d_gene: .
j_gene: TRBJ1-5
abundance: few
v_gene: TRBV19

CDR3aa: CASRFSGSGRGTQYF
CDR3nt: TGTGCCAGCAGATTTAGCGGGTCAGGGAGGGGGACCCAGTACTTC
d_gene: TRBD2
j_gene: TRBJ2-5
abundance: .
v_gene: TRBV27

CDR3aa: CSVDRLAEQFF
CDR3nt: TGCAGCGTTGATCGACTAGCGGAGCAGTTCTTC
d_gene: TRBD2
j_gene: TRBJ2-1
abundance: few
v_gene: TRBV29-1

CDR3aa: CAWSVSGGRGDTQYF
CDR3nt: TGTGCCTGGAGTGTATCGGGGGGCCGAGGAGATACGCAGTATTTT
d_gene: .
j_gene: TRBJ2-3
abundance: once
v_gene: TRBV30

CDR3aa: CASSQAPGGQETQYF
CDR3nt: TGTGCCAGCAGCCAAGCGCCGGGGGGGCAAGAGACCCAGTACTTC
d_gene: TRBD2
j_gene: TRBJ2-5
abundance: .
v_gene: TRBV3-1

CDR3aa: CASRAPFGGRGTDTQYF
CDR3nt: TGCGCCAGCAGAGCTCCATTCGGCGGAAGAGGCACAGATACGCAGTATTTT
d_gene: .
j_gene: TRBJ2-3
abundance: .
v_gene: TRBV5-1

CDR3aa: CASSPGSKGVPPDTQYF
CDR3nt: TGTGCCAGCAGTCCAGGATCTAAGGGGGTGCCCCCAGATACGCAGTATTTT
d_gene: .
j_gene: TRBJ2-3
abundance: .
v_gene: TRBV12-3/TRBV12-4